The 11 T cell receptor beta chains below come from one sample, sequenced in a study of control samples from healthy donors and cancer patients. Libraries were prepared by immunoSEQ multiplex PCR; TCRdb keeps only in-frame clonotypes and omits some of them. Among approximately 150,000 clones listed, approximately 94% were seen once. The source material was blood. These receptors originate from a woman aged 18-35 years in good health.

The chain couples TRBV7-2 to TRBJ2-2; D unresolved. Trimming removed 1 base from V and 9 bases from J, with 12 bases in between. The germline V gene has CDR1 SGHTA and CDR2 FQGNSA. This CDR3 spans 14 amino acids. The CDR3 nucleotides read TGTGCCAGCAGCTTAGGCGAACAAGGGCGGGAGCTGTTTTTT. Amino acid sequence: CASSLGEQGRELFF.

This chain links TRBV2 with TRBJ1-5, with a weak D call TRBD1 (5 bases). The CDR3 is made up of 15 amino acids. With 6 bases removed from V and 0 bases from J, the gap between germline ends came to 12 bases. In germline, CDR1 is SNHLY, CDR2 FYNNEI. For the CDR3, the DNA is TGTGCCAGCAGGGGGACTCTTTATAGCAATCAGCCCCAGCATTTT. Amino acid sequence: CASRGTLYSNQPQHF.

In DNA, the CDR3 is TGTGCCAGCACCCAAATAGGGAGCACCGGGGAGCTGTTTTTT. Its translation: CASTQIGSTGELFF. The genes are TRBV6-5 and TRBJ2-2, with TRBD2 as a possible D gene (5 bases). This CDR3 is built from 14 residues. CDR1 MNHEY and CDR2 SVGAGI come from the germline V gene. The V and J ends lost 7 bases and 4 bases respectively, with 13 bases between them.

This chain joins TRBV11-1 and TRBJ1-1, with no clear D. The CDR3 loop spans 13 amino acids. CDR1 is SGHAT and CDR2 is FQDESV in the germline V gene (reference sequence). V dropped 0 bases and J dropped 7 bases, with 9 bases sitting between them. CDR3: CASSLALRGEAFF. The CDR3 DNA reads TGTGCCAGCAGCTTAGCGTTGAGAGGTGAAGCTTTCTTT.

The V and J genes are TRBV7-9 and TRBJ2-4; D gene ambiguous. From germline, CDR1 is SEHNR and CDR2 FQNEAQ (reference sequence). V was shortened by 5 bases and J by 3 bases, with 17 bases between the two germline ends. CDR3 size: 16 residues. The DNA for the CDR3 is TGTGCCAGCAGCGGCAGCCGCAACATTAGCAAAAACATTCAGTACTTC. Translation: CASSGSRNISKNIQYF.

The chain recombines TRBV28 with TRBJ1-3; 7 positions agree with TRBD1. V shed 3 bases, J shed 0 bases, and the junction held 11 bases outside the gene matches. This CDR3 is built from 18 residues. Germline CDR1 is MDHEN and CDR2 is SYDVKM. This CDR3 reads CASSFLQPGQTSGNTIYF. In DNA form, the CDR3 reads TGTGCCAGCAGTTTCCTACAACCGGGACAGACCTCTGGAAACACCATATATTTT.

The gene calls are TRBV28 and TRBJ2-3; D may be TRBD1 (6 bases). CDR1 is MDHEN and CDR2 is SYDVKM in the germline V gene. This CDR3 has 12 residues. V dropped 5 bases and J dropped 6 bases, with 9 bases sitting between them. CDR3 bases: TGTGCCAGCAGTCTTCAGGGGGATACGCAGTATTTT. Protein product: CASSLQGDTQYF.

The V call is TRBV18, the J call TRBJ1-1, with 9 bases aligning to TRBD1. Trimming at V came to 4 bases and at J to 5 bases, leaving 14 bases not matched to a gene. The CDR3 extends over 17 amino acids. Germline V gene data show CDR1 as KGHSH and CDR2 as LQKENI. The CDR3 nucleotides read TGTGCCAGCTCACAAACTCCCATTGACAGGGGGTTGACTGAAGCTTTCTTT. It is translated as CASSQTPIDRGLTEAFF.

The chain is built from TRBV19 and TRBJ1-5; D uncertain. The germline V and J ends were trimmed by 7 bases and 0 bases, with 13 bases remaining between them. This CDR3 spans 15 amino acids. The V gene's germline CDR1 is LNHDA and CDR2 SQIVND (reference sequence). The CDR3 reads CASNPTDASNQPQHF. In DNA form, the CDR3 reads TGTGCCAGTAACCCTACCGACGCTAGCAATCAGCCCCAGCATTTT.

V is TRBV10-2 and J is TRBJ1-1; TRBD1 agrees at 8 bases. The CDR3 is 15 residues long. The ends lost 2 bases at V and 1 base at J; junction bases unmatched: 3. Germline CDR1 is WSHSY and CDR2 is SAAADI. The CDR3 DNA is TGCGCCAGCAGTGAGGACAGGGGCTCGAACACTGAAGCTTTCTTT. Translated: CASSEDRGSNTEAFF.

This clone showed up just once. The chain carries TRBV5-5 and TRBJ2-7, with D possibly matching TRBD2 (6 bases). The length of the CDR3 is 16 residues. Trimming left V 0 bases short and J 4 bases short, with 17 bases between. CDR1 and CDR2 (germline): SGHKS, YYEKEE (reference sequence). As DNA, the CDR3 is TGTGCCAGCAGCTTGGGGACGGGGACTGTAACGTACGAGCAGTACTTC. Amino acids: CASSLGTGTVTYEQYF.